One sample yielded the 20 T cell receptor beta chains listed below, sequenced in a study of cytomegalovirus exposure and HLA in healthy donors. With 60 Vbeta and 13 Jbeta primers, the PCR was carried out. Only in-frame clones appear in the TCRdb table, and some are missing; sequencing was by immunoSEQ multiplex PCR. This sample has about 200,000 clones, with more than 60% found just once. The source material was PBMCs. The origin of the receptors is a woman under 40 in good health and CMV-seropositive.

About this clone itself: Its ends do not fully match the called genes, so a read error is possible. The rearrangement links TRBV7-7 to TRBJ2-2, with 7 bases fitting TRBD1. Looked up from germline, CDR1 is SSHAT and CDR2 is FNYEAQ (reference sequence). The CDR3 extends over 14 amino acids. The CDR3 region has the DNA TGTGCTAGCAGCTGGGACAGACTCACCGGGGAGCTGTTTTTT. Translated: CASSWDRLTGELFF.

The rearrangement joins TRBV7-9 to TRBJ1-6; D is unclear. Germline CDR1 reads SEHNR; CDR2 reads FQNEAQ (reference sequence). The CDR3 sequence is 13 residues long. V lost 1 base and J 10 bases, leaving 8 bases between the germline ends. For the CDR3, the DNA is TGTGCCAGCAGCTTAGGGTTGGGCTCACCCCTCCACTTT. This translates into CASSLGLGSPLHF.

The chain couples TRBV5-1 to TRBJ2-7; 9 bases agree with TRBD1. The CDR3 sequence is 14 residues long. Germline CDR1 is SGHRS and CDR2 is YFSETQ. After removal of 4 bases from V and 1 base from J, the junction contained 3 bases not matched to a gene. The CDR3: CASSQGQGSYEQYF. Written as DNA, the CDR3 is TGCGCCAGCAGCCAGGGACAGGGTTCCTACGAGCAGTACTTC.

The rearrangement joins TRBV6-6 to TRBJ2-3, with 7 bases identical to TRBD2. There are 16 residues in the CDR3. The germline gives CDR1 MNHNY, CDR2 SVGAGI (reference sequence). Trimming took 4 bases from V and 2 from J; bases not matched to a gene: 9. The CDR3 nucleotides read TGTGCCAGCAGTTCGCGGACTAGGGTAGTCACAGATACGCAGTATTTT. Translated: CASSSRTRVVTDTQYF.

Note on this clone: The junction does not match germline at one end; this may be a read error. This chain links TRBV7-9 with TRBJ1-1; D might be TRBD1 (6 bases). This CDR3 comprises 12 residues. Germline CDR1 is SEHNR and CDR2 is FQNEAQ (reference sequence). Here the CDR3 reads CSSSLGQREAFF. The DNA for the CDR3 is TGTTCCAGCAGCTTAGGACAGCGAGAAGCTTTCTTT.

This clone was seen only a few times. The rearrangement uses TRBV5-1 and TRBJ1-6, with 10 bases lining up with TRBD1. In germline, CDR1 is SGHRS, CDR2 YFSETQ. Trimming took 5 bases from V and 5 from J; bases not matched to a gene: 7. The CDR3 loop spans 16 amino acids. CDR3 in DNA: TGCGCCAGCAGGCCGCCCGGGACAGGGGATAATTCACCCCTCCACTTT. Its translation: CASRPPGTGDNSPLHF.

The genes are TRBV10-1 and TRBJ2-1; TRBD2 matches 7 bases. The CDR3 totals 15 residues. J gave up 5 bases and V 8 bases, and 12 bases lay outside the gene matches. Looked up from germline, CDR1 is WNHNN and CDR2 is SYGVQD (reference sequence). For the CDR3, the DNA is TGCGCCAGCTACGTAAGCGGGGCCTCTAACAATGAGCAGTTCTTC. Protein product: CASYVSGASNNEQFF.

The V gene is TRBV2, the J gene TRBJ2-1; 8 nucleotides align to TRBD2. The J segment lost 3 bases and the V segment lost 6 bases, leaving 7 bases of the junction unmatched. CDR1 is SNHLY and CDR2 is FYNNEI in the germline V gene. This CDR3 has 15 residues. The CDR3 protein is CASSATSGNYNEQFF. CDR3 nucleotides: TGTGCCAGCAGCGCTACTAGCGGAAACTACAATGAGCAGTTCTTC.

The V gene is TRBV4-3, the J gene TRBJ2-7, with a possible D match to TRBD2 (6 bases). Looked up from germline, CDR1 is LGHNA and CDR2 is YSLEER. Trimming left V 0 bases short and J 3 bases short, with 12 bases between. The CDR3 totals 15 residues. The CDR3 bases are TGCGCCAGCAGCCAAGACTGGTGGGGGGTCTACGAGCAGTACTTC. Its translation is CASSQDWWGVYEQYF.

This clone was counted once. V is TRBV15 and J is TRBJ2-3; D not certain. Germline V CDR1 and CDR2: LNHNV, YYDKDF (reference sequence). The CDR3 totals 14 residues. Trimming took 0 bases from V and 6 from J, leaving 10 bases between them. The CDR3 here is CATSRDPNMDTQYF. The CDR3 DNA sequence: TGTGCCACCAGCAGAGATCCCAACATGGATACGCAGTATTTT.

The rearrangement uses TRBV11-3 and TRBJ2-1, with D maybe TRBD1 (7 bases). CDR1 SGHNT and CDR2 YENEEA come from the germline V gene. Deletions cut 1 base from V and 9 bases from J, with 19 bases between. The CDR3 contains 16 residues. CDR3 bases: TGTGCCAGCAGCTTAGGACTGAATATCCAGGGGGGTGAGCAGTTCTTC. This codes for CASSLGLNIQGGEQFF.

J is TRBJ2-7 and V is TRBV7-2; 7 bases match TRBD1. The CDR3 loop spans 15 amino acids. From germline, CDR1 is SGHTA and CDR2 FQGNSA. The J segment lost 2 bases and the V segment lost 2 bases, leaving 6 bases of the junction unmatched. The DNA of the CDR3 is TGTGCCAGCAGCTTATTACGGGACAGACCCTACGAGCAGTACTTC. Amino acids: CASSLLRDRPYEQYF.

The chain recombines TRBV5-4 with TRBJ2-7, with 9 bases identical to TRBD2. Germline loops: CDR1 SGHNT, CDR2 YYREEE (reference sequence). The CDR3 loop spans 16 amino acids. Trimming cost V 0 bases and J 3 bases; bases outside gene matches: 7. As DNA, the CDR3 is TGTGCCAGCAGCTTGGCCGGTCTAGCGGGGCACTACGAGCAGTACTTC. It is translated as CASSLAGLAGHYEQYF.

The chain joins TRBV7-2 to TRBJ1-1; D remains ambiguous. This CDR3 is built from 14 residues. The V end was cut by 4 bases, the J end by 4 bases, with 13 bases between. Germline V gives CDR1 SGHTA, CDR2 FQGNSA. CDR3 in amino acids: CASSSNQVGTEAFF. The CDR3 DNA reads TGTGCCAGCAGCTCGAACCAGGTGGGCACTGAAGCTTTCTTT.

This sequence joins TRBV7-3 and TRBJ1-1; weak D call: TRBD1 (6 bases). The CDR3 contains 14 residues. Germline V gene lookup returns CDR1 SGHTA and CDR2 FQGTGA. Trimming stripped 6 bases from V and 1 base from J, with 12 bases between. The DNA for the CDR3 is TGTGCCAGCAGACTACAGGGTACGAACACTGAAGCTTTCTTT. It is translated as CASRLQGTNTEAFF.

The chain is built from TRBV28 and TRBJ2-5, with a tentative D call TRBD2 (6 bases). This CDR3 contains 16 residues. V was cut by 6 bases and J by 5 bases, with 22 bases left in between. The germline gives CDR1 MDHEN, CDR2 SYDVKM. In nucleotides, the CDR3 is TGTGCCAGCAGGACTTTGGTAATGGAGGGGTGGGAGACCCAGTACTTC. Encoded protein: CASRTLVMEGWETQYF.

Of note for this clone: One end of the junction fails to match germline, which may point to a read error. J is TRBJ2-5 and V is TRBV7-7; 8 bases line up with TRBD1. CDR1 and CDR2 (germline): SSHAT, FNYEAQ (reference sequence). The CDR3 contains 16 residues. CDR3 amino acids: CASSLGRGLLKETQYF. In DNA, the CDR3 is TGTGCTAGCAGCTTAGGCAGGGGGCTCCTCAAGGAGACCCAGTACTTC.

CDR3 residues: CASSVNLGQGEKLFF. The CDR3 region has the DNA TGTGCCAGTAGTGTCAACCTCGGACAGGGAGAAAAACTGTTTTTT. This chain connects TRBV19 to TRBJ1-4; 8 bases are shared with TRBD1. CDR1 is LNHDA and CDR2 is SQIVND in the germline V gene (reference sequence). V lost 5 bases, J lost 8 bases, and 10 bases stayed unmatched. The CDR3 consists of 15 residues.

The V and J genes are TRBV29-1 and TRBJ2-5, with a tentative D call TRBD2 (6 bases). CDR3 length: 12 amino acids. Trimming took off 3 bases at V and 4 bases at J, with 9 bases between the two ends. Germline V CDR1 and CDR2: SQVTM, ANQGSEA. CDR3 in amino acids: CSVDPGGETQYF. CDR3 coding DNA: TGCAGCGTTGACCCCGGGGGAGAGACCCAGTACTTC.

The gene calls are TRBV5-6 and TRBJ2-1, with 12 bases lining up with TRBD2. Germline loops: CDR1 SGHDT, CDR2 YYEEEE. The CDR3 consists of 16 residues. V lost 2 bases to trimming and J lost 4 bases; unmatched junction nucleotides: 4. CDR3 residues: CASSLYLAGGYNEQFF. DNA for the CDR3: TGTGCCAGCAGCTTATACCTAGCGGGGGGGTACAATGAGCAGTTCTTC. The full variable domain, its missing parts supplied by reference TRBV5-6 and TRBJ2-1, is DAGVTQSPTHLIKTRGQQVTLRCSPKSGHDTVSWYQQALGQGPQFIFQYYEEEERQRGNFPDRFSGHQFPNYSSELNVNALLLGDSALYLCASSLYLAGGYNEQFFGPGTRLTVL.